This entry is about one T cell receptor beta chain. Antigen specificity is unknown. Clones were sequenced by immunoSEQ multiplex PCR, and TCRdb holds only the in-frame ones, with some missing. This sample carries about 68,000 clones, about 91% of them seen once, and the ten largest clones take about 3%. These data are taken from a study of cytomegalovirus exposure and HLA in healthy donors. Study results and limitations: Most TCR sequences were uncommon, yet certain public TCRs appeared in many donors.

The donors were in the roughly 130-subject validation cohort, distinct from the approximately 700-subject first cohort. The sequenced sample was PBMCs. This receptor was obtained from a man aged 18 to 30 in good health and CMV-seronegative.

CDR3 coding DNA: TGTGCCAGCAGCTTGACGGGAGGTCTCTACGAGCAGTACTTC. It is translated as CASSLTGGLYEQYF. The V and J genes are TRBV7-2 and TRBJ2-7; 7 bases map to TRBD2. V lost 3 bases, J lost 3 bases, and 5 bases stayed unmatched. Germline V CDR1 and CDR2: SGHTA, FQGNSA. This CDR3 spans 14 amino acids.